What follows is one T cell receptor (beta chain) and its context. No antigen is known for it. MiXCR, applied by TCRdb to the 5' RACE reads, yields one record per CDR3 protein. The table records some 7,900 distinct CDR3 sequences, 52% of them present only once. The CDR3 covers 14 residues. Germline CDR1 reads SGHRS; CDR2 reads YFSETQ. The V and J ends lost 5 bases and 3 bases, in that order; junction bases with no gene match: 6. Overall study findings and caveats: Tumor Tregs overlapped most with tumor, then blood, naive CD4+ cells.

V is TRBV5-1 and J is TRBJ2-5, with 8 nucleotides matching TRBD2. The TCR was taken from a female donor with breast cancer. The sample comprised memory CD4+ T cells sorted from a lymph node. Documented subset: memory CD4+ T cells, CD4+CD45RO+CD25-. The DNA of the CDR3 is TGCGCCAGCAGGACCGGGGGGGGCGAAGAGACCCAGTACTTC. This encodes CASRTGGGEETQYF.